Below, 9 T cell receptor beta chains from the same sample are listed, as sequenced in a study of glioma-infiltrating T cells after dendritic cell vaccination. Documented time point: after dendritic cell vaccination, including at tumor progression/relapse. Data came from immunoSEQ multiplex PCR; TCRdb stores just in-frame clones and leaves some out. Counted here are about 90,000 clones, around four fifths occurring once; the ten biggest clones make up less than 7.5%. Sequencing was performed on blood, taken after dendritic cell vaccination. The receptors derive from a human donor with glioblastoma.

This clone was counted once. The chain employs TRBV7-7 and TRBJ2-5, with 8 bases lining up with TRBD1. The CDR3 spans 13 residues. With 2 bases clipped from V and 5 bases from J, the junction kept 1 base outside the gene matches. CDR1 is SSHAT and CDR2 is FNYEAQ in the germline V gene (reference sequence). The CDR3 coding sequence is TGTGCCAGCAGCTTAACAGGGGGGGAGACCCAGTACTTC. Translating gives CASSLTGGETQYF.

The CDR3 nucleotides read TGCGCCAGCAGCCAAGAAGACAGGGGCAGTGGCTACACCTTC. This gives the protein CASSQEDRGSGYTF. This chain joins TRBV4-1 and TRBJ1-2, with 8 positions matching TRBD1. CDR1 is MGHRA and CDR2 is YSYEKL in the germline V gene. The CDR3 is 14 residues long. The V segment lost 0 bases and the J segment 7 bases; nucleotides outside the gene matches: 4.

This clone was seen a single time. The V gene is TRBV4-1, the J gene TRBJ2-3, with 7 positions matching TRBD2. CDR3 length: 17 residues. Germline loops: CDR1 MGHRA, CDR2 YSYEKL. V trimming: 3 bases; J trimming: 1 base; junction bases outside the gene matches: 10. The CDR3 DNA reads as TGCGCCAGCAGCCAGGGAGGGGCTGGGGGAGGCACAGATACGCAGTATTTT. Protein sequence: CASSQGGAGGGTDTQYF.

The chain has TRBV7-2 and TRBJ2-7; TRBD2 might be the D (5 bases). V was cut by 4 bases and J by 6 bases, with 10 bases left in between. CDR3 length equals 12 residues. Germline-derived CDR1 and CDR2 are SGHTA and FQGNSA. CDR3 residues: CASSWRASEQYF. As DNA, the CDR3 is TGTGCCAGCAGCTGGCGGGCTTCCGAGCAGTACTTC.

V usage is TRBV19 and J usage is TRBJ1-2; D perhaps matches TRBD1 (6 bases). The V gene lost 5 bases and the J gene lost 4 bases, with 20 bases spanning the gap. This CDR3 is built from 16 residues. Per germline, CDR1 LNHDA and CDR2 SQIVND (reference sequence). The CDR3 is CASSLYSTDSGYGYTF. The CDR3 coding sequence is TGTGCCAGTAGTCTATACTCCACGGACAGCGGCTATGGCTACACCTTC.

The chain uses TRBV5-1 and TRBJ1-1; TRBD1 might be the D (6 bases). Germline V gene lookup returns CDR1 SGHRS and CDR2 YFSETQ. The CDR3 has 13 residues. V dropped 3 bases and J dropped 8 bases, with 14 bases sitting between them. Here the CDR3 DNA reads TGCGCCAGCAGCTCGTACTGGGGGCGGGAAGCTTTCTTT. Encoded protein: CASSSYWGREAFF. The full variable domain, its missing parts supplied by reference TRBV5-1 and TRBJ1-1, is KAGVTQTPRYLIKTRGQQVTLSCSPISGHRSVSWYQQTPGQGLQFLFEYFSETQRNKGNFPGRFSGRQFSNSRSEMNVSTLELGDSALYLCASSSYWGREAFFGQGTRLTVV.

The chain combines TRBV5-4 with TRBJ2-2; TRBD1 aligns across 7 bases. The CDR3 is made up of 17 amino acids. V dropped 3 bases and J dropped 2; count of bases not matched to a gene: 10. The germline gives CDR1 SGHNT, CDR2 YYREEE (reference sequence). In nucleotides, the CDR3 is TGTGCCAGCAGCTCACTCGACAGGGCCACAAACACCGGGGAGCTGTTTTTT. Its translation: CASSSLDRATNTGELFF.

The chain links TRBV28 to TRBJ1-5, with a tentative D call TRBD1 (5 bases). Germline V CDR1 and CDR2: MDHEN, SYDVKM. V lost 2 bases and J lost 0, with 20 bases in between. There are 19 residues in the CDR3. The CDR3 nucleotides read TGTGCCAGCAGTTTAGCCCGGGACTGGGGAAGTTATAGCAATCAGCCCCAGCATTTT. Translating it yields CASSLARDWGSYSNQPQHF. Variable domain in full (rest from reference TRBV28 and TRBJ1-5): DVKVTQSSRYLVKRTGEKVFLECVQDMDHENMFWYRQDPGLGLRLIYFSYDVKMKEKGDIPEGYSVSREKKERFSLILESASTNQTSMYLCASSLARDWGSYSNQPQHFGDGTRLSIL.

The chain joins TRBV5-1 to TRBJ1-2; 8 nucleotides align to TRBD1. The CDR3 loop spans 16 amino acids. Germline lookup yields CDR1 SGHRS and CDR2 YFSETQ. V lost 4 bases, J lost 3 bases, and 11 bases stayed unmatched. The CDR3 sequence is CASSPDGQGDDYGYTF. The CDR3 DNA sequence: TGCGCCAGCAGCCCCGACGGACAGGGAGACGACTATGGCTACACCTTC.